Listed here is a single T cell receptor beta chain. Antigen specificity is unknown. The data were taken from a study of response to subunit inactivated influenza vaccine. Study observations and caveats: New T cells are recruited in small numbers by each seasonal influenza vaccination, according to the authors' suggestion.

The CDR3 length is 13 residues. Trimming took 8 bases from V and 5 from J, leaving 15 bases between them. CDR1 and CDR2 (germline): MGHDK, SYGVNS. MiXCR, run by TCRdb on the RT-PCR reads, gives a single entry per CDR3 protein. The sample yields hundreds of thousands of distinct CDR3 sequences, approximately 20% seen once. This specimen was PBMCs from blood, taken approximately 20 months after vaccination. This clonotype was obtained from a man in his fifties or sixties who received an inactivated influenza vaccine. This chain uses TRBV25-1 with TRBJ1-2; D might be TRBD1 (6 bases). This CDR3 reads CASSEGGVYGYTF. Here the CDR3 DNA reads TGTGCCAGCTCAGAGGGGGGGGTTTATGGCTACACCTTC.